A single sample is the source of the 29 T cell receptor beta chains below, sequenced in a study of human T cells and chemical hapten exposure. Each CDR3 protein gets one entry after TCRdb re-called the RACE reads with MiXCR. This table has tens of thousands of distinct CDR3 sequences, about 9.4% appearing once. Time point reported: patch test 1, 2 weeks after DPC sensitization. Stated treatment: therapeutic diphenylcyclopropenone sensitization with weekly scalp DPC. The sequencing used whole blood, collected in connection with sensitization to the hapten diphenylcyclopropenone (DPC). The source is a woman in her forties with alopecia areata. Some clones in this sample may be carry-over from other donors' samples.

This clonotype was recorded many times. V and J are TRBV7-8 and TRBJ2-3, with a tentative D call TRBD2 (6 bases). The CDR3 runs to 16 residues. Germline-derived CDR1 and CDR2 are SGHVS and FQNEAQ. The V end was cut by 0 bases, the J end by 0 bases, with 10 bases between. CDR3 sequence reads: CASSLALEGSTDTQYF. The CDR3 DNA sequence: TGTGCCAGCAGCTTAGCCCTGGAGGGGAGCACAGATACGCAGTATTTT.

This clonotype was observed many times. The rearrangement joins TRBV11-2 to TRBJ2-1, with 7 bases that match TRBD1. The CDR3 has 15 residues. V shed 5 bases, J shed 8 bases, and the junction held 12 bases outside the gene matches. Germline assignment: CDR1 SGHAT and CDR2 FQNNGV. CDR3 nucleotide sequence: TGTGCCAGCAGCCGACAGGGTGGGAGAGGGGATGAGCAGTTCTTC. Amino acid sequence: CASSRQGGRGDEQFF.

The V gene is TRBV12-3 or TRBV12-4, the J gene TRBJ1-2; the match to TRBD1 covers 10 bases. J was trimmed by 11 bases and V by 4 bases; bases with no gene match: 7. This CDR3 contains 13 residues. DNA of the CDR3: TGTGCCAGCAGTTCAACACCGGGACAGGGGTACACCTTC. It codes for CASSSTPGQGYTF.

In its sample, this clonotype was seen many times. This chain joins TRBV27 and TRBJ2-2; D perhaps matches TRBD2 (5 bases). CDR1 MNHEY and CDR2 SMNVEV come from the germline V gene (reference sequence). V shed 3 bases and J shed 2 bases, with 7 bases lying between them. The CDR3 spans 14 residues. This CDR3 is CASSFGGNTGELFF. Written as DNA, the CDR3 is TGTGCCAGCAGTTTCGGAGGAAACACCGGGGAGCTGTTTTTT.

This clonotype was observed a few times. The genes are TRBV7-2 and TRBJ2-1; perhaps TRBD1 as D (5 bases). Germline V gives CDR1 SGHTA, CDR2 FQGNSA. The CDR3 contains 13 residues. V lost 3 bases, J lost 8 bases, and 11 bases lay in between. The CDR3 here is CASSFRVGDEQFF. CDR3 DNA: TGTGCCAGCAGCTTCCGCGTAGGGGATGAGCAGTTCTTC.

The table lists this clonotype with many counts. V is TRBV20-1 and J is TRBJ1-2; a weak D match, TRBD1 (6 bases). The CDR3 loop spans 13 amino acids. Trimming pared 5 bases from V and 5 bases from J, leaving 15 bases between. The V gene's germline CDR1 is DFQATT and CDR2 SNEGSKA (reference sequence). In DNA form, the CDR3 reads TGCAGTGCTCCCGAGACAGGACCATATGGCTACACCTTC. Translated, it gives CSAPETGPYGYTF.

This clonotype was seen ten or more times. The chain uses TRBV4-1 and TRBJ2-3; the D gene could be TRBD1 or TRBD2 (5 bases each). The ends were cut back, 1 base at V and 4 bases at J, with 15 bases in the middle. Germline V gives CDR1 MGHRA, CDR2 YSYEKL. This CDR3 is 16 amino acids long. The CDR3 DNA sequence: TGCGCCAGCAGCCAAGCCCAGACAGCGGAGGCAGATACGCAGTATTTT. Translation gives CASSQAQTAEADTQYF.

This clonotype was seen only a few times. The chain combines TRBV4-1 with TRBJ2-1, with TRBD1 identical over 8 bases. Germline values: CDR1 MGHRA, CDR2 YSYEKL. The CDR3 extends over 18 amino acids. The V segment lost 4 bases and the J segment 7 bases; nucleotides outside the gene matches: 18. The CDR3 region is CASSRGRAGQAPGNEQFF. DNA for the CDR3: TGCGCCAGCAGCCGAGGAAGGGCGGGACAGGCCCCCGGGAATGAGCAGTTCTTC.

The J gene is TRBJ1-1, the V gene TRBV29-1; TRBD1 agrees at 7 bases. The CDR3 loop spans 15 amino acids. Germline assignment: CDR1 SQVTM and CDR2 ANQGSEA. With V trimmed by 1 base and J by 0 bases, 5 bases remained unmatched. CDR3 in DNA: TGCAGCGTTGAAGGTGAGACAGGGATGAACACTGAAGCTTTCTTT. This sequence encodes CSVEGETGMNTEAFF.

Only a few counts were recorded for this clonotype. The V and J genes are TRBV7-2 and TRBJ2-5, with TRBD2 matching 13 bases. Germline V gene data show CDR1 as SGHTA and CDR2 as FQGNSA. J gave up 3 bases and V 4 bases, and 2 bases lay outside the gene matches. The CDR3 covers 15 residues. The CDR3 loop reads CASSYGTSGEETQYF. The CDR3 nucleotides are TGTGCCAGCAGCTACGGGACTAGCGGGGAAGAGACCCAGTACTTC.

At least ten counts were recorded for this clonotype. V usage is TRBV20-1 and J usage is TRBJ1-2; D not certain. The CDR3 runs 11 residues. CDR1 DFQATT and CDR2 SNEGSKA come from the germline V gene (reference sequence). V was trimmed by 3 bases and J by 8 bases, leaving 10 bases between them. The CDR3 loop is CSASRFKGYTF. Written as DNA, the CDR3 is TGCAGTGCTAGTAGATTCAAAGGCTACACCTTC.

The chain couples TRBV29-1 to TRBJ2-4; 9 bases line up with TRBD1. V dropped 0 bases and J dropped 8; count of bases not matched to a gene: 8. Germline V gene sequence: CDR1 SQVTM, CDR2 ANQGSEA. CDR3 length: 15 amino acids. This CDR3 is CSVEDLQGAGDIQYF. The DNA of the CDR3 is TGCAGCGTTGAAGATCTACAGGGGGCTGGGGACATTCAGTACTTC.

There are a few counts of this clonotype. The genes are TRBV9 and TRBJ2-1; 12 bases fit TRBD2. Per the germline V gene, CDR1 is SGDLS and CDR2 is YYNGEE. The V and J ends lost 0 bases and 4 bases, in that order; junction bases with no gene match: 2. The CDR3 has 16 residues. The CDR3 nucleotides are TGTGCCAGCAGCGTAGGACTAGCGGGGGCTTACAATGAGCAGTTCTTC. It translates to CASSVGLAGAYNEQFF.

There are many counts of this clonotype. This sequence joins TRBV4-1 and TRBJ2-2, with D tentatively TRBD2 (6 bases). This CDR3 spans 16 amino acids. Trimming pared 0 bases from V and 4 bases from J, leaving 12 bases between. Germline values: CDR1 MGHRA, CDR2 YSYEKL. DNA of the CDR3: TGCGCCAGCAGCCAAGATCAGAGGGGAGGCACCGGGGAGCTGTTTTTT. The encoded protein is CASSQDQRGGTGELFF.

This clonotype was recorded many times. The CDR3 region is CASRPGLPSGEQFF. The CDR3 DNA reads as TGCGCCAGCAGACCCGGACTCCCGTCCGGTGAGCAGTTCTTC. The chain has TRBV10-2 and TRBJ2-1, with D perhaps matching TRBD2 (5 bases). The CDR3 covers 14 residues. V was clipped by 6 bases and J by 9 bases, with 18 bases between them. Germline loops: CDR1 WSHSY, CDR2 SAAADI.

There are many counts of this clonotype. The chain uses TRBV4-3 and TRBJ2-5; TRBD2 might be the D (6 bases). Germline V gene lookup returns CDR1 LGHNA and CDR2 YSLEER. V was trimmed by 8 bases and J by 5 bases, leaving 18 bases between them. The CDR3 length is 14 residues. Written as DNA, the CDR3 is TGCGCCAGCTCGCAGCGGGCGGAGGATGAGACCCAGTACTTC. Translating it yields CASSQRAEDETQYF.

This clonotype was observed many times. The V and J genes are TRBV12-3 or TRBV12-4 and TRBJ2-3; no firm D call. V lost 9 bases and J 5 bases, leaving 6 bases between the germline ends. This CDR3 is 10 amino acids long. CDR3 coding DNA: TGTGCCAGGGAGAGAGATACGCAGTATTTT. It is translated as CARERDTQYF.

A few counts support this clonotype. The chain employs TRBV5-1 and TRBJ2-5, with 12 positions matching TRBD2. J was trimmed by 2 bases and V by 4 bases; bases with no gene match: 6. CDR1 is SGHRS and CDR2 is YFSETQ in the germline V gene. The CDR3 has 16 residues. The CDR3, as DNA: TGCGCCAGCAGCGTGACTAGCGGGGGCCAACAAGAGACCCAGTACTTC. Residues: CASSVTSGGQQETQYF.

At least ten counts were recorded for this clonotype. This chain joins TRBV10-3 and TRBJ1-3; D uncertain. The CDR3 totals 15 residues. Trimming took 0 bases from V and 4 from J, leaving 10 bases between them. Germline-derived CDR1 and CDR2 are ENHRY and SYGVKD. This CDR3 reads CAISESGGLGNTIYF. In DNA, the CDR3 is TGTGCCATCAGTGAGTCGGGAGGTCTCGGAAACACCATATATTTT.

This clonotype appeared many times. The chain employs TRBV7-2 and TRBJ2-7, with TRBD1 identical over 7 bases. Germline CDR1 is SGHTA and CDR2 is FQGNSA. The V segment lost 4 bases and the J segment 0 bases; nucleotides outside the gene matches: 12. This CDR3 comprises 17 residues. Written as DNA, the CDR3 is TGTGCCAGCAGCTCGTTATGGGGGACAGTGGGCTCCTACGAGCAGTACTTC. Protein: CASSSLWGTVGSYEQYF.

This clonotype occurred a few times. The CDR3 sequence is CASSLEGSGGSYEQYF. CDR3 in DNA: TGCGCCAGCAGCTTGGAGGGTAGCGGGGGTTCCTACGAGCAGTACTTC. The chain is built from TRBV5-1 and TRBJ2-7; 9 nucleotides match TRBD2. Germline V lookup: CDR1 SGHRS, CDR2 YFSETQ. The V segment lost 0 bases and the J segment 1 base; nucleotides outside the gene matches: 5. This CDR3 has 16 residues.

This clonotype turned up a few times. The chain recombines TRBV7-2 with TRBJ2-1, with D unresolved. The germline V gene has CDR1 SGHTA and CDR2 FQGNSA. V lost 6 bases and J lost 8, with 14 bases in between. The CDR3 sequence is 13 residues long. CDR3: CASRSWVFDEQFF. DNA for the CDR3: TGTGCCAGCAGGTCCTGGGTTTTTGATGAGCAGTTCTTC.

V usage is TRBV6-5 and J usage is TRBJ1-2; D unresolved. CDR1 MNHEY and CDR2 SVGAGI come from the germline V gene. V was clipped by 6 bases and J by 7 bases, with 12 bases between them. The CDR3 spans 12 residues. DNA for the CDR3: TGTGCCAGCAGCCGCCGGGGATCTGGCTACACCTTC. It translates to CASSRRGSGYTF.

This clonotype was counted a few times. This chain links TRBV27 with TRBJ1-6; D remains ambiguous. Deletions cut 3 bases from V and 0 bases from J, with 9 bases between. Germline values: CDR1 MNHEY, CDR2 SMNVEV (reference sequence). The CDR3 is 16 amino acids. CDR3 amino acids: CASSLISHSYNSPLHF. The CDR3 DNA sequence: TGTGCCAGCAGTTTGATTAGTCACTCCTATAATTCACCCCTCCACTTT.

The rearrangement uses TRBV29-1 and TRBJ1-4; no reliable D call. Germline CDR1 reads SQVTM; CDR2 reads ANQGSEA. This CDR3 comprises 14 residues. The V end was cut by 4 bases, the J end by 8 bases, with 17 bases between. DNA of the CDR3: TGCAGCGTTGGCGTCTTGCCCCCTTGGGAAAAACTGTTTTTT. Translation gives CSVGVLPPWEKLFF. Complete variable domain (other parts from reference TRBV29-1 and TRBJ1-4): SAVISQKPSRDICQRGTSLTIQCQVDSQVTMMFWYRQQPGQSLTLIATANQGSEATYESGFVIDKFPISRPNLTFSTLTVSNMSPEDSSIYLCSVGVLPPWEKLFFGSGTQLSVL.

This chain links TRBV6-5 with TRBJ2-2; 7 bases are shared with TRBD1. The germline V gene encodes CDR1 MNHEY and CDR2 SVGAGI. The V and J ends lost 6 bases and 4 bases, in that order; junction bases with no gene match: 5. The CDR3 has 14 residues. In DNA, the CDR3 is TGTGCCAGCAGGACCGGGACAGCCACCGGGGAGCTGTTTTTT. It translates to CASRTGTATGELFF.

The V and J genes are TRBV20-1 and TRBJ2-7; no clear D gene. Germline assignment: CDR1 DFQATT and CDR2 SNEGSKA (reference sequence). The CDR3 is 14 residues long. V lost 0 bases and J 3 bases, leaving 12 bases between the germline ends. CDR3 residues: CSARDYDGLYEQYF. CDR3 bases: TGCAGTGCTAGAGATTATGATGGCCTCTACGAGCAGTACTTC.

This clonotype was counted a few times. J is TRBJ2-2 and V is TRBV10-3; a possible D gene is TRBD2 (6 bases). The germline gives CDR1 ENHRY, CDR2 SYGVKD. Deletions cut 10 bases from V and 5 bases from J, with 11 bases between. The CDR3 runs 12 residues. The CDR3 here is CATGLLTGELFF. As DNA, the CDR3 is TGTGCCACGGGACTTCTTACCGGGGAGCTGTTTTTT.

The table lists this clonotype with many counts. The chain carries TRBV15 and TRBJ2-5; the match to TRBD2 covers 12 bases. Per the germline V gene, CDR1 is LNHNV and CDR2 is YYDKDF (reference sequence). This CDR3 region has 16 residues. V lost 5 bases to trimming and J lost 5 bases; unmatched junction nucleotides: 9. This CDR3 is CATSQRLAGVVETQYF. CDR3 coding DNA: TGTGCCACCAGCCAACGACTAGCGGGGGTGGTGGAGACCCAGTACTTC.